These 29 T cell receptor beta chains came from one sample sequenced in a study of T cell responses to AZD1222 COVID-19 vaccine. Repertoires were generated with immunoSEQ multiplex PCR, while TCRdb's copy carries only in-frame clones and drops some. The sample lists about 55,000 clones, approximately 90% seen once, with 3% to 4.5% in the top ten. Sample: peripheral blood, taken on day 0 of AZD1222 vaccination. These receptors originate from an adult in good health.

The chain employs TRBV10-3 and TRBJ1-5; D remains ambiguous. Germline CDR1 is ENHRY and CDR2 is SYGVKD. This CDR3 has 15 amino acids. Trimming took 2 bases from V and 6 from J, leaving 14 bases between them. The CDR3 DNA reads as TGTGCCATCAGTGAGACCAGTCGCGAGGGTCAGCCCCAGCATTTT. It is translated as CAISETSREGQPQHF.

This sequence joins TRBV6-5 and TRBJ1-2; maybe TRBD1 (6 bases). Germline CDR1 is MNHEY and CDR2 is SVGAGI. V gave up 10 bases and J gave up 7 bases, with 10 bases separating them. This CDR3 has 10 amino acids. CDR3 protein: CATRGGGYTF. CDR3 coding DNA: TGTGCCACCAGAGGGGGTGGCTACACCTTC.

This clone was recorded only once. V and J are TRBV7-9 and TRBJ1-5; no reliable D call. Trimming took 1 base from V and 6 from J, leaving 7 bases between them. The V gene's germline CDR1 is SEHNR and CDR2 FQNEAQ (reference sequence). This CDR3 spans 13 amino acids. CDR3 in DNA: TGTGCCAGCAGCTTAGGACAAACTCAGCCCCAGCATTTT. This gives the protein CASSLGQTQPQHF.

Written as DNA, the CDR3 is TGTGCCAGCAGCCTCACCGTCCCCTCCTACGAGCAGTACTTC. It codes for CASSLTVPSYEQYF. The rearrangement joins TRBV7-9 to TRBJ2-7; D gene unclear. The V end was cut by 5 bases, the J end by 0 bases, with 11 bases between. Germline lookup yields CDR1 SEHNR and CDR2 FQNEAQ (reference sequence). This CDR3 is built from 14 residues.

This chain joins TRBV7-2 and TRBJ1-5; D remains ambiguous. CDR3 length: 13 amino acids. V gave up 4 bases and J gave up 0 bases, with 4 bases separating them. The germline V gene encodes CDR1 SGHTA and CDR2 FQGNSA. CDR3 loop: CASSSDSNQPQHF. The CDR3 DNA follows: TGTGCCAGCAGCTCCGATAGCAATCAGCCCCAGCATTTT.

The chain joins TRBV9 to TRBJ1-1; TRBD1 matches at 8 bases. J gave up 4 bases and V 3 bases, and 8 bases lay outside the gene matches. There are 15 residues in the CDR3. Germline assignment: CDR1 SGDLS and CDR2 YYNGEE. CDR3 in DNA: TGTGCCAGCAGCGCCCAGGGGGCCGGGATCACTGAAGCTTTCTTT. Amino acids: CASSAQGAGITEAFF.

The genes are TRBV28 and TRBJ1-3, with D maybe TRBD1 (6 bases). Germline CDR1 MDHEN, CDR2 SYDVKM. The CDR3 covers 17 residues. The V gene lost 4 bases and the J gene lost 2 bases, with 18 bases spanning the gap. CDR3 bases: TGTGCCAGCAGTTGGGGTCCAAAGGGGGGTCCTGGAAACACCATATATTTT. Translating gives CASSWGPKGGPGNTIYF.

V usage is TRBV11-2 and J usage is TRBJ2-6; no clear D. This CDR3 is built from 14 residues. Trimming shortened V by 1 base and J by 4 bases, and 5 bases separated the two germline ends. Germline V CDR1 and CDR2: SGHAT, FQNNGV. The CDR3 region is CASSLVSGANVLTF. The CDR3 nucleotides read TGTGCCAGCAGCTTAGTCTCCGGGGCCAACGTCCTGACTTTC.

V usage is TRBV7-8 and J usage is TRBJ2-3, with D maybe TRBD1 (6 bases). Germline CDR1 SGHVS, CDR2 FQNEAQ. Trimming shortened V by 5 bases and J by 4 bases, and 16 bases separated the two germline ends. The CDR3 spans 15 residues. The DNA of the CDR3 is TGTGCCAGCAGCCAGAGGGTAACAGGGTCAGATACGCAGTATTTT. Residues: CASSQRVTGSDTQYF.

V usage is TRBV4-3 and J usage is TRBJ1-2; D remains unclear. Germline CDR1 and CDR2: LGHNA and YSLEER. There are 15 residues in the CDR3. V lost 1 base to trimming and J lost 1 base, with 10 bases between them. CDR3 in DNA: TGCGCCAGCAGCCAAGCTTTACATGATAACTATGGCTACACCTTC. Translation: CASSQALHDNYGYTF.

J is TRBJ2-3 and V is TRBV7-2, with D maybe TRBD2 (7 bases). Germline V CDR1 and CDR2: SGHTA, FQGNSA. The V and J ends lost 2 bases and 4 bases respectively, with 13 bases between them. This CDR3 contains 15 residues. The DNA of the CDR3 is TGTGCCAGCAGCTTATTCGGGGGGCCCGCAGATACGCAGTATTTT. Translation gives CASSLFGGPADTQYF.

The chain has TRBV9 and TRBJ2-5; 8 bases line up with TRBD2. Per the germline V gene, CDR1 is SGDLS and CDR2 is YYNGEE. V gave up 0 bases and J gave up 1 base; unmatched junction bases: 2. The CDR3 length is 15 residues. CDR3 coding DNA: TGTGCCAGCAGCGTAGCGGGGGGGCCCCAAGAGACCCAGTACTTC. Protein: CASSVAGGPQETQYF.

The chain is built from TRBV18 and TRBJ1-2; a weak D match, TRBD1 (5 bases). Trimming stripped 6 bases from V and 0 bases from J, with 20 bases between. The germline V gene encodes CDR1 KGHSH and CDR2 LQKENI. The CDR3 consists of 17 residues. CDR3 in DNA: TGTGCCAGCTCTCCTTCCGACAGTCCTCCCGCTAACTATGGCTACACCTTC. The encoded protein is CASSPSDSPPANYGYTF.

In its sample, this clone was seen once. The chain links TRBV11-2 to TRBJ2-7; TRBD2 is a possible D gene (5 bases). The CDR3 is 13 amino acids. The germline V gene has CDR1 SGHAT and CDR2 FQNNGV. Trimming left V 1 base short and J 6 bases short, with 10 bases between. The CDR3 DNA follows: TGTGCCAGCAGCTTAGGTCTCGAGGGCGAGCAGTACTTC. Its translation: CASSLGLEGEQYF.

There are a few counts of this clone. This chain uses TRBV18 with TRBJ1-5; D is perhaps TRBD1 (5 bases). Trimming stripped 6 bases from V and 2 bases from J, with 5 bases between. The CDR3 has 12 amino acids. Germline V lookup: CDR1 KGHSH, CDR2 LQKENI. DNA for the CDR3: TGTGCCAGCTCGGGGGGCAATCAGCCCCAGCATTTT. It translates to CASSGGNQPQHF.

The CDR3, as DNA: TGTGCCAGCAGTTTTGGGACAGGGGAACGAAATTCACCCCTCCACTTT. Amino acid sequence: CASSFGTGERNSPLHF. The rearrangement uses TRBV27 and TRBJ1-6, with TRBD1 matching 10 bases. J lost 7 bases, V lost 3 bases, and 6 bases had no gene match. The CDR3 is made up of 16 amino acids. Per the germline V gene, CDR1 is MNHEY and CDR2 is SMNVEV (reference sequence).

The V gene is TRBV7-9, the J gene TRBJ2-5; D is possibly TRBD1 or TRBD2 (5 bases each). The length of the CDR3 is 14 residues. Germline V gives CDR1 SEHNR, CDR2 FQNEAQ (reference sequence). V shed 1 base and J shed 1 base, with 7 bases lying between them. The CDR3 protein is CASSLGGPQETQYF. CDR3 in DNA: TGTGCCAGCAGCTTAGGGGGACCCCAAGAGACCCAGTACTTC.

The chain has TRBV7-2 and TRBJ1-6; TRBD1 matches 7 bases. Germline V CDR1 and CDR2: SGHTA, FQGNSA. The CDR3 length is 17 residues. V lost 5 bases and J lost 7; bases outside the gene matches: 14. DNA for the CDR3: TGTGCCAGCAGCCCCAGGGGAAACAGGGGACGGAATTCACCCCTCCACTTT. This codes for CASSPRGNRGRNSPLHF.

The chain employs TRBV6-5 and TRBJ1-6; tentatively, D is TRBD1 (6 bases). V shed 8 bases and J shed 5 bases, with 16 bases lying between them. The CDR3 spans 15 residues. CDR1 MNHEY and CDR2 SVGAGI come from the germline V gene. The CDR3 sequence is CASLGGQMNNSPLHF. The CDR3 bases are TGTGCCAGCCTCGGGGGACAAATGAATAATTCACCCCTCCACTTT.

The gene calls are TRBV7-9 and TRBJ1-1; D remains ambiguous. Trimming shortened V by 4 bases and J by 0 bases, and 9 bases separated the two germline ends. The CDR3 has 14 amino acids. CDR1 SEHNR and CDR2 FQNEAQ come from the germline V gene (reference sequence). CDR3 sequence (DNA): TGTGCCAGCAGCTCCGGGCGGATGAACACTGAAGCTTTCTTT. The encoded protein is CASSSGRMNTEAFF.

The chain carries TRBV6-2 or TRBV6-3 and TRBJ2-5, with 14 bases lining up with TRBD2. There are 15 residues in the CDR3. The germline V gene encodes CDR1 MNHEY and CDR2 SVGEGT. J lost 4 bases, V lost 5 bases, and 3 bases had no gene match. Here the CDR3 reads CASSETSGGAETQYF. The CDR3 DNA is TGTGCCAGCAGTGAGACTAGCGGGGGGGCAGAGACCCAGTACTTC.

This clone has a single count. The rearrangement uses TRBV5-1 and TRBJ1-4; 9 bases match TRBD1. The CDR3 is 15 residues long. The V and J ends lost 2 bases and 8 bases, in that order; junction bases with no gene match: 7. Germline V gene sequence: CDR1 SGHRS, CDR2 YFSETQ. The CDR3 spells CASSLQGAGPEKLFF. The CDR3 DNA reads TGCGCCAGCAGCTTACAGGGGGCAGGGCCAGAAAAACTGTTTTTT.

The chain combines TRBV6-5 with TRBJ1-4; D remains unclear. Germline CDR1 MNHEY, CDR2 SVGAGI. V was pared by 6 bases and J by 0 bases, with 11 bases between. This CDR3 is 15 amino acids long. The CDR3 bases are TGTGCCAGCAGCCCATACAGAACAACTAATGAAAAACTGTTTTTT. The encoded protein is CASSPYRTTNEKLFF.

This clone was found a few times. The CDR3 here is CASSPRGGINYGYTF. The CDR3 coding sequence is TGTGCCAGCAGTCCCCGGGGAGGGATTAACTATGGCTACACCTTC. The chain links TRBV6-5 to TRBJ1-2; D is ambiguous. The CDR3 has 15 residues. Germline V gene sequence: CDR1 MNHEY, CDR2 SVGAGI. Trimming took off 5 bases at V and 1 base at J, with 14 bases between the two ends.

For the CDR3, the DNA is TGTGCCAGCAGTCCCGTGGGGACAGGGGATAATCAGCCCCAGCATTTT. Protein product: CASSPVGTGDNQPQHF. The chain has TRBV28 and TRBJ1-5; the match to TRBD1 covers 10 bases. The V segment lost 5 bases and the J segment 4 bases; nucleotides outside the gene matches: 8. The CDR3 spans 16 residues. Germline V gene sequence: CDR1 MDHEN, CDR2 SYDVKM.

CDR3 DNA sequence: TGTGCCAGCAGGACTCAAGCCTACCCTAATGAAAAACTGTTTTTT. Protein sequence: CASRTQAYPNEKLFF. This chain links TRBV2 with TRBJ1-4; D is ambiguous. The CDR3 totals 15 residues. The V end was cut by 6 bases, the J end by 3 bases, with 14 bases between. Germline values: CDR1 SNHLY, CDR2 FYNNEI.

The V gene is TRBV5-1, the J gene TRBJ1-6, with TRBD1 identical over 9 bases. This CDR3 has 15 residues. Germline trimming cut 0 bases from V and 15 bases from J; bases unmatched to any gene: 10. Germline V gene sequence: CDR1 SGHRS, CDR2 YFSETQ. CDR3 residues: CASSLVGQGVLRLHF. The CDR3, as DNA: TGCGCCAGCAGCTTGGTGGGACAGGGCGTTCTCCGCCTCCACTTT.

The chain is built from TRBV12-3 or TRBV12-4 and TRBJ2-1, with a possible D match to TRBD1 (5 bases). Deletions cut 5 bases from V and 2 bases from J, with 7 bases between. The CDR3 is 13 residues long. The CDR3 sequence: CASSQGTYNEQFF. CDR3 DNA sequence: TGTGCCAGCAGTCAGGGAACCTACAATGAGCAGTTCTTC.

The chain combines TRBV4-1 with TRBJ1-2; D remains unclear. Trimming took off 0 bases at V and 3 bases at J, with 5 bases between the two ends. CDR3 size: 13 residues. CDR1 and CDR2 from the germline V gene are MGHRA and YSYEKL. The DNA for the CDR3 is TGCGCCAGCAGCCAAGAGTCTCACTATGGCTACACCTTC. Protein sequence: CASSQESHYGYTF.